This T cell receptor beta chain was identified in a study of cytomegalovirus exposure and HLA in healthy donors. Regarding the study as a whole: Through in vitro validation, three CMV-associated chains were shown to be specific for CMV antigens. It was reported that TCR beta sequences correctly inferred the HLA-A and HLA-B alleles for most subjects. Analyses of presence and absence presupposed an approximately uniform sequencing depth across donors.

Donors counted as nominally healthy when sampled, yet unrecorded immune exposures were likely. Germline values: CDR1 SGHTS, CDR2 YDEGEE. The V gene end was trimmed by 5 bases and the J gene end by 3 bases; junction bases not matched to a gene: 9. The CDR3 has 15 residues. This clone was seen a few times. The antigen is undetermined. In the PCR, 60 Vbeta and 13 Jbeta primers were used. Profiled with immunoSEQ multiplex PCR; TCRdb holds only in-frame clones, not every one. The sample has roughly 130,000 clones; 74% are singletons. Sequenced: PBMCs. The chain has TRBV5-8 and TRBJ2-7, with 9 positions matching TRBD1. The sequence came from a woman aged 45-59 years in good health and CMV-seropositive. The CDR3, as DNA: TGTGCCAGCAGGACCAAGGGGACAGGGATCTACGAGCAGTACTTC. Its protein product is CASRTKGTGIYEQYF.